The clone carrying this T cell receptor beta chain was seen ten or more times. From the 5' RACE reads, TCRdb called clonotypes with MiXCR, one entry per CDR3 protein. Here the sample spans roughly 45,000 distinct CDR3 sequences, 6% to 7% being singletons. This CDR3 comprises 14 residues. The V gene lost 6 bases and the J gene lost 3 bases, with 15 bases spanning the gap. Germline-derived CDR1 and CDR2 are MNHNS and SASEGT. The data derive from a study of T cells after yellow fever vaccination. This TCR was recovered from a man between 25 and 39 years old who received the YFV17D yellow fever vaccine. The sample in question was CD8+ T cells not binding an NS4B(214-222) dextramer, sorted from PBMCs, obtained 45 days after the yellow fever booster vaccination. This chain joins TRBV6-1 and TRBJ2-7; D possibly corresponds to TRBD1 (5 bases). The CDR3 region has the DNA TGTGCCAGCAGCGAAACCAGACAGCACTACGAGCAGTACTTC. Its translation: CASSETRQHYEQYF.